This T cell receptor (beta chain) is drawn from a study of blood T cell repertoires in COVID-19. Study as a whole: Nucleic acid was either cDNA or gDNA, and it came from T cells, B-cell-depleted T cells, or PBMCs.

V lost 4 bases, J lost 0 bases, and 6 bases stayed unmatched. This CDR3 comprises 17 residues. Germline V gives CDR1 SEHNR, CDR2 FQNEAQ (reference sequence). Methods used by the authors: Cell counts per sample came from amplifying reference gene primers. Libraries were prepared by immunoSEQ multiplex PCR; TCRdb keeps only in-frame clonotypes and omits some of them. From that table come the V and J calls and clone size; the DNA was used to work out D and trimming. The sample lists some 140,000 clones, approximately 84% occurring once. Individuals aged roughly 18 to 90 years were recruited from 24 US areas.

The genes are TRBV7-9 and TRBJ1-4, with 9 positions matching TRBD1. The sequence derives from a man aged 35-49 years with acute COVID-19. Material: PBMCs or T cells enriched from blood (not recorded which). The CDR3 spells CASSWGQGSATNEKLFF. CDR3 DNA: TGTGCCAGCAGCTGGGGACAGGGATCTGCAACTAATGAAAAACTGTTTTTT.